This TCR beta chain stems from a study of cytomegalovirus exposure and HLA in healthy donors. The primer mix had 60 Vbeta and 13 Jbeta primers. The data were produced by immunoSEQ multiplex PCR, yet TCRdb's version contains in-frame clones alone and is incomplete. The sample yields 85,000 to 100,000 clones, roughly 80% seen once. This CDR3 contains 14 residues. Germline trimming cut 5 bases from V and 8 bases from J; bases unmatched to any gene: 11. Per germline, CDR1 GTSNPN and CDR2 SVGIG (reference sequence). This chain links TRBV30 with TRBJ1-2; 10 bases line up with TRBD1. Sample: PBMCs. The clonotype was recovered from a girl aged 2-10 years in good health and CMV-seropositive. The CDR3 DNA reads as TGTGCCTGGGCCTGGGACAGGGGAATCAAAGGCTACACCTTC. Translation gives CAWAWDRGIKGYTF.